A single sample gave rise to the 30 T cell receptor beta chains below, sequenced in a study of blood T cell repertoires in COVID-19. Data came from immunoSEQ multiplex PCR; TCRdb stores just in-frame clones and leaves some out. The table lists 240,000 or so clones, roughly 87% of them singletons. The sequencing sample was made of peripheral blood. Every receptor here comes from a man aged 55 to 70 who had recovered from COVID-19.

The genes are TRBV3-1 (or the pseudogene TRBV3-2) and TRBJ2-7; TRBD1 matches 7 bases. The CDR3 totals 14 residues. V shed 4 bases, J shed 7 bases, and the junction held 10 bases outside the gene matches. The germline V gene encodes CDR1 LGHDT and CDR2 YNNKEL (reference sequence). The CDR3 spells CASSPRGGTLEQYF. The DNA of the CDR3 is TGTGCCAGCAGCCCCAGAGGGGGCACTTTGGAGCAGTACTTC.

This chain joins TRBV12-5 and TRBJ1-2, with 9 bases lining up with TRBD1. With V trimmed by 7 bases and J by 4 bases, 7 bases remained unmatched. The CDR3 length is 14 residues. Looked up from germline, CDR1 is LGHNT and CDR2 is FRNRAP. CDR3 residues: CASAGDRAVYGYTF. The CDR3 region has the DNA TGTGCTAGTGCCGGGGACAGGGCGGTCTATGGCTACACCTTC. The entire variable domain, with the rest obtained from reference TRBV12-5 and TRBJ1-2, is as follows: DARVTQTPRHKVTEMGQEVTMRCQPILGHNTVFWYRQTMMQGLELLAYFRNRAPLDDSGMPKDRFSAEMPDATLATLKIQPSEPRDSAVYFCASAGDRAVYGYTFGSGTRLTVV.

The rearrangement joins TRBV6-2 or TRBV6-3 to TRBJ2-5; a weak D match, TRBD2 (5 bases). The V end lost 0 bases, the J end lost 5 bases, and 16 bases lay between the germline ends. The CDR3 contains 16 residues. Germline V lookup: CDR1 MNHEY, CDR2 SVGEGT. CDR3 coding DNA: TGTGCCAGCAGTTACTCGAGACGGTCGGGGTCGGAGACCCAGTACTTC. It codes for CASSYSRRSGSETQYF.

This clone was seen repeatedly, ten times or more. This rearrangement joins TRBV27 to TRBJ2-5; the match to TRBD1 covers 8 bases. This CDR3 spans 13 amino acids. V lost 4 bases and J lost 5; bases outside the gene matches: 3. CDR1 and CDR2 from the germline V gene are MNHEY and SMNVEV (reference sequence). CDR3: CASSWTGRETQYF. CDR3 sequence (DNA): TGTGCCAGCAGTTGGACAGGGAGGGAGACCCAGTACTTC.

The CDR3 nucleotides read TGTGCCAGTCGGGAACGCACCGGGGAGCTGTTTTTT. Protein: CASRERTGELFF. V is TRBV27 and J is TRBJ2-2; possibly TRBD2 for D (5 bases). The V end lost 9 bases, the J end lost 4 bases, and 9 bases lay between the germline ends. Germline V lookup: CDR1 MNHEY, CDR2 SMNVEV (reference sequence). The CDR3 has 12 amino acids.

The chain links TRBV27 to TRBJ2-7, with D maybe TRBD1 (5 bases). The CDR3 has 14 residues. Germline values: CDR1 MNHEY, CDR2 SMNVEV (reference sequence). V lost 6 bases, J lost 2 bases, and 14 bases lay in between. CDR3 region: CASSSQAKTYEQYF. In DNA form, the CDR3 reads TGTGCCAGCAGCTCACAGGCCAAGACCTACGAGCAGTACTTC.

CDR3 loop: CSAGSDLNTEAFF. CDR3 sequence (DNA): TGCAGCGCCGGAAGCGATTTGAACACTGAAGCTTTCTTT. The chain couples TRBV29-1 to TRBJ1-1; D remains ambiguous. This CDR3 is 13 amino acids long. The germline V gene encodes CDR1 SQVTM and CDR2 ANQGSEA. Trimming left V 7 bases short and J 0 bases short, with 12 bases between. Variable domain in full (rest from reference TRBV29-1 and TRBJ1-1): SAVISQKPSRDICQRGTSLTIQCQVDSQVTMMFWYRQQPGQSLTLIATANQGSEATYESGFVIDKFPISRPNLTFSTLTVSNMSPEDSSIYLCSAGSDLNTEAFFGQGTRLTVV.

This clone was found a few times. This rearrangement joins TRBV5-4 to TRBJ2-2; 9 nucleotides match TRBD1. In germline, CDR1 is SGHNT, CDR2 YYREEE (reference sequence). The CDR3 has 17 amino acids. The junction had 10 bases not matched to a gene; V was cut back by 3 bases and J by 4 bases. CDR3 in amino acids: CASSSQRDRGFTGELFF. The DNA for the CDR3 is TGTGCCAGCAGCTCACAACGAGACAGGGGGTTCACCGGGGAGCTGTTTTTT.

The chain is built from TRBV12-3 or TRBV12-4 and TRBJ1-2; no definite D call. The V end was cut by 8 bases, the J end by 0 bases, with 10 bases between. The CDR3 is 13 amino acids. The CDR3 is CASVLTANYGYTF. As DNA, the CDR3 is TGTGCCAGCGTACTTACGGCTAACTATGGCTACACCTTC.

The chain joins TRBV7-8 to TRBJ1-2, with D possibly being TRBD1 (5 bases). Germline V gene sequence: CDR1 SGHVS, CDR2 FQNEAQ. Trimming stripped 6 bases from V and 3 bases from J, with 20 bases between. The CDR3 has 16 amino acids. The CDR3 sequence is CASSLRVSTVYYGYTF. The CDR3 DNA is TGTGCCAGCAGTTTGAGAGTCTCGACAGTCTACTATGGCTACACCTTC. The whole variable domain, remainder taken from reference TRBV7-8 and TRBJ1-2, is GAGVSQSPRYKVAKRGQDVALRCDPISGHVSLFWYQQALGQGPEFLTYFQNEAQLDKSGLPSDRFFAERPEGSVSTLKIQRTQQEDSAVYLCASSLRVSTVYYGYTFGSGTRLTVV.

This clone was recorded once. This chain links TRBV5-4 with TRBJ2-3; D is ambiguous. The V gene's germline CDR1 is SGHNT and CDR2 YYREEE (reference sequence). The CDR3 totals 14 residues. Trimming removed 1 base from V and 2 bases from J, with 8 bases in between. DNA of the CDR3: TGTGCCAGCAGCTTGTACAGATTCACAGATACGCAGTATTTT. Translation gives CASSLYRFTDTQYF. Complete variable domain (other parts from reference TRBV5-4 and TRBJ2-3): ETGVTQSPTHLIKTRGQQVTLRCSSQSGHNTVSWYQQALGQGPQFIFQYYREEENGRGNFPPRFSGLQFPNYSSELNVNALELDDSALYLCASSLYRFTDTQYFGPGTRLTVL.

The count of this clone is one. This chain links TRBV4-1 with TRBJ2-7, with D tentatively TRBD2 (6 bases). Per the germline V gene, CDR1 is MGHRA and CDR2 is YSYEKL. V gave up 2 bases and J gave up 7 bases, with 21 bases separating them. The CDR3 has 16 amino acids. DNA of the CDR3: TGCGCCAGCAGCCAACCCAGTCGGGGTAGCGGTCGGGAGCAGTACTTC. It specifies CASSQPSRGSGREQYF.

V and J are TRBV19 and TRBJ1-4; 10 bases fit TRBD1. This CDR3 is 16 amino acids long. V gave up 6 bases and J gave up 3 bases; unmatched junction bases: 7. The germline CDR1 and CDR2 sequences are LNHDA and SQIVND (reference sequence). The CDR3 loop reads CASRPAGTGANEKLFF. DNA for the CDR3: TGTGCCAGTAGACCAGCCGGGACAGGGGCTAATGAAAAACTGTTTTTT. The variable domain in full, with the rest retrieved from reference TRBV19 and TRBJ1-4, is DGGITQSPKYLFRKEGQNVTLSCEQNLNHDAMYWYRQDPGQGLRLIYYSQIVNDFQKGDIAEGYSVSREKKESFPLTVTSAQKNPTAFYLCASRPAGTGANEKLFFGSGTQLSVL.

This clone was counted between two and nine times. The chain joins TRBV9 to TRBJ1-2, with D perhaps matching TRBD1 (5 bases). CDR1 SGDLS and CDR2 YYNGEE come from the germline V gene. Trimming took 6 bases from V and 4 from J, leaving 19 bases between them. The CDR3 has 15 amino acids. Here the CDR3 reads CASKGGPGNGYGYTF. The CDR3 DNA reads TGTGCCAGCAAGGGCGGTCCAGGGAATGGCTATGGCTACACCTTC. The whole variable domain, remainder taken from reference TRBV9 and TRBJ1-2, is DSGVTQTPKHLITATGQRVTLRCSPRSGDLSVYWYQQSLDQGLQFLIQYYNGEERAKGNILERFSAQQFPDLHSELNLSSLELGDSALYFCASKGGPGNGYGYTFGSGTRLTVV.

This clone was recorded once. The gene calls are TRBV11-2 and TRBJ1-6; TRBD1 matches at 8 bases. The junction had 3 bases not matched to a gene; V was cut back by 5 bases and J by 3 bases. The CDR3 runs to 15 residues. Germline CDR1 reads SGHAT; CDR2 reads FQNNGV. In DNA form, the CDR3 reads TGTGCCAGCAGCCGGGGGACAGGCTATAATTCACCCCTCCACTTT. This translates into CASSRGTGYNSPLHF.

This clone turned up a few times. This chain connects TRBV5-1 to TRBJ1-5, with a weak D call TRBD1 (5 bases). Germline V gene lookup returns CDR1 SGHRS and CDR2 YFSETQ. The ends were cut back, 0 bases at V and 7 bases at J, with 14 bases in the middle. The CDR3 contains 15 residues. The CDR3 DNA reads as TGCGCCAGCAGCTTGGGTTCAGGGACTGGACAGCCCCAGCATTTT. Translated: CASSLGSGTGQPQHF.

The chain carries TRBV3-1 (or the pseudogene TRBV3-2) and TRBJ2-5; D perhaps matches TRBD1 (6 bases). This CDR3 has 16 residues. CDR1 is LGHDT and CDR2 is YNNKEL in the germline V gene (reference sequence). Trimming took 8 bases from V and 1 from J, leaving 20 bases between them. The CDR3 region has the DNA TGTGCCAGCCGGATTCAGGGGCACCCTACCCAAGAGACCCAGTACTTC. Its protein product is CASRIQGHPTQETQYF.

This clone was recorded a few times. The V call is TRBV11-2, the J call TRBJ1-2; unclear D gene. The CDR3 runs 14 residues. V shed 4 bases and J shed 10 bases, with 19 bases lying between them. The germline V gene encodes CDR1 SGHAT and CDR2 FQNNGV. CDR3 region: CASSWSGGSSAYTF. In nucleotides, the CDR3 is TGTGCCAGCAGCTGGAGCGGTGGCAGCAGTGCCTACACCTTC.

The CDR3 region has the DNA TGCGCCAGCAGTCACAGGTCGATGAACACTGAAGCTTTCTTT. Translated, it gives CASSHRSMNTEAFF. The V and J genes are TRBV10-2 and TRBJ1-1, with D perhaps TRBD1 (5 bases). This CDR3 has 14 amino acids. Looked up from germline, CDR1 is WSHSY and CDR2 is SAAADI. Trimming cost V 5 bases and J 0 bases, with 10 bases left between them.

This chain connects TRBV12-5 to TRBJ2-5; 16 bases align to TRBD2. With 0 bases clipped from V and 4 bases from J, the junction kept 5 bases outside the gene matches. CDR3 length equals 18 residues. Germline loops: CDR1 LGHNT, CDR2 FRNRAP. CDR3 nucleotide sequence: TGTGCTAGTGGTTTGGTACAGGGACTAGCGGGGGGGGTAGAGACCCAGTACTTC. It translates to CASGLVQGLAGGVETQYF.

The gene calls are TRBV10-2 and TRBJ1-6; 8 positions match TRBD1. CDR1 and CDR2 from the germline V gene are WSHSY and SAAADI. V was pared by 8 bases and J by 8 bases, with 8 bases of the junction left unmatched. The length of the CDR3 is 14 residues. Written as DNA, the CDR3 is TGCGCCAGCGCCGAGACAGGGGCAGATTCACCCCTCCACTTT. Its protein is CASAETGADSPLHF.

V usage is TRBV7-9 and J usage is TRBJ2-3, with D maybe TRBD1 (6 bases). The germline V and J ends were trimmed by 1 base and 2 bases, with 10 bases remaining between them. From germline, CDR1 is SEHNR and CDR2 FQNEAQ (reference sequence). This CDR3 has 15 amino acids. The chain's CDR3 is CASSLEGDNTDTQYF. The CDR3 nucleotides are TGTGCCAGCAGCTTAGAAGGGGACAACACAGATACGCAGTATTTT.

The chain combines TRBV19 with TRBJ1-4, with D perhaps matching TRBD1 (6 bases). Germline V gene lookup returns CDR1 LNHDA and CDR2 SQIVND (reference sequence). Trimming removed 4 bases from V and 5 bases from J, with 20 bases in between. The CDR3 contains 17 residues. CDR3: CASSKTITGYRNEKLFF. CDR3 sequence (DNA): TGTGCCAGTAGTAAGACCATAACAGGGTACCGAAATGAAAAACTGTTTTTT.

The chain links TRBV14 to TRBJ2-3, with TRBD2 identical over 8 bases. Per the germline V gene, CDR1 is SGHDN and CDR2 is FVKESK. The CDR3 length is 16 residues. J lost 4 bases, V lost 0 bases, and 6 bases had no gene match. CDR3: CASSQDLAGGPDTQYF. As DNA, the CDR3 is TGTGCCAGCAGCCAAGATCTCGCGGGGGGCCCAGATACGCAGTATTTT.

The chain uses TRBV3-1 (or the pseudogene TRBV3-2) and TRBJ2-6; D unresolved. The CDR3 has 18 residues. Germline V gene lookup returns CDR1 LGHDT and CDR2 YNNKEL (reference sequence). V lost 4 bases and J 0 bases, leaving 16 bases between the germline ends. CDR3 residues: CASSPSLGYRSGANVLTF. CDR3 bases: TGTGCCAGCAGCCCCTCCCTAGGATACCGCTCTGGGGCCAACGTCCTGACTTTC.

The chain has TRBV21-1 and TRBJ1-1. TRBV21-1 is a known pseudogene. This CDR3 comprises 12 residues. CDR3 region: CASSPRGREAFF. CDR3 nucleotides: TGTGCCAGCAGCCCCAGAGGGAGAGAAGCTTTCTTT.

This clone was seen only a few times. V gene TRBV18 combines with J gene TRBJ1-1; 8 bases align to TRBD1. CDR3 length: 15 residues. The J segment lost 3 bases and the V segment lost 5 bases, leaving 8 bases of the junction unmatched. The germline V gene encodes CDR1 KGHSH and CDR2 LQKENI. The CDR3 DNA reads TGTGCCAGCTCATTACGGACAGGGATGGACACTGAAGCTTTCTTT. This sequence encodes CASSLRTGMDTEAFF.

This clone was picked up a small number of times. The chain carries TRBV9 and TRBJ1-3; TRBD1 agrees at 9 bases. J gave up 4 bases and V 3 bases, and 8 bases lay outside the gene matches. The CDR3 length is 16 residues. The germline V gene has CDR1 SGDLS and CDR2 YYNGEE. The CDR3 DNA reads as TGTGCCAGCAGCGCCGGGACAGGGTATTTGGGAAACACCATATATTTT. Encoded protein: CASSAGTGYLGNTIYF.

J is TRBJ2-7 and V is TRBV12-3 or TRBV12-4, with D unclear. The CDR3 has 12 amino acids. V was pared by 6 bases and J by 0 bases, with 6 bases between. The CDR3 spells CASSPNSYEQYF. As DNA, the CDR3 is TGTGCCAGCAGCCCAAACTCCTACGAGCAGTACTTC.

This chain links TRBV7-6 with TRBJ2-2; 8 bases are shared with TRBD1. Germline CDR1 is SGHVS and CDR2 is FNYEAQ. The CDR3 totals 18 residues. Trimming cost V 5 bases and J 0 bases; bases outside gene matches: 11. The chain's CDR3 is CASSLNVLGQANTGELFF. In DNA, the CDR3 is TGTGCCAGCAGCCTAAATGTCTTGGGACAGGCGAACACCGGGGAGCTGTTTTTT.